These 19 T cell receptor beta chains originate from one sample sequenced in a study of control samples from healthy donors and cancer patients. Here immunoSEQ multiplex PCR was the method, and the copy in TCRdb shows in-frame clones only, minus some. The data show 100,000 or so clones, approximately 90% seen once. Material for sequencing was blood. The receptor set was obtained from a young man in good health.

CDR3 DNA: TGTGCCAGCAAGATACAGGGATCTGGAAACACCATATATTTT. Protein: CASKIQGSGNTIYF. This chain links TRBV6-5 with TRBJ1-3; D is perhaps TRBD1 (6 bases). Per the germline V gene, CDR1 is MNHEY and CDR2 is SVGAGI. Trimming stripped 7 bases from V and 1 base from J, with 11 bases between. The CDR3 consists of 14 residues.

CDR3 DNA sequence: TGTGCCAGCAGTCTTCCAGGGGGGCTCACCGGGGAGCTGTTTTTT. Residues: CASSLPGGLTGELFF. V is TRBV28 and J is TRBJ2-2; TRBD1 is a possible D gene (7 bases). Trimming took 5 bases from V and 4 from J, leaving 14 bases between them. CDR3 length equals 15 residues. The germline V gene has CDR1 MDHEN and CDR2 SYDVKM.

The CDR3 nucleotides are TGTGCCAGCAGCTTGGACGGGCCCTACGAGCAGTACTTC. Its translation: CASSLDGPYEQYF. The genes are TRBV5-6 and TRBJ2-7, with D unclear. Trimming removed 0 bases from V and 2 bases from J, with 6 bases in between. The length of the CDR3 is 13 residues. Germline-derived CDR1 and CDR2 are SGHDT and YYEEEE.

V is TRBV5-5 and J is TRBJ2-5; no clear D. Germline V gene data show CDR1 as SGHKS and CDR2 as YYEKEE (reference sequence). CDR3 size: 12 residues. Trimming removed 6 bases from V and 3 bases from J, with 9 bases in between. CDR3 residues: CASNGREETQYF. In DNA, the CDR3 is TGTGCCAGCAACGGTAGGGAAGAGACCCAGTACTTC.

In this sample, this clone turned up once. CDR3: CASSQQQGNYGYTF. For the CDR3, the DNA is TGTGCCAGCAGCCAACAACAGGGGAACTATGGCTACACCTTC. The chain links TRBV3-1 (or the pseudogene TRBV3-2) to TRBJ1-2; TRBD1 matches at 7 bases. The CDR3 is 14 residues long. Germline V gene lookup returns CDR1 LGHDT and CDR2 YNNKEL (reference sequence). Losses at the gene ends were 2 bases for V and 2 bases for J; bases not matched to a gene: 2.

The V call is TRBV6-2 or TRBV6-3, the J call TRBJ2-7; 7 positions match TRBD1. J lost 3 bases, V lost 4 bases, and 3 bases had no gene match. This CDR3 region has 13 residues. Germline CDR1 reads MNHEY; CDR2 reads SVGEGT. In nucleotides, the CDR3 is TGTGCCAGCAGTTCCTCAGGGGGCTACGAGCAGTACGTC. Its protein is CASSSSGGYEQYV.

The rearrangement joins TRBV2 to TRBJ2-7; 8 nucleotides match TRBD2. This CDR3 region has 13 residues. V trimming: 6 bases; J trimming: 5 bases; junction bases outside the gene matches: 6. CDR1 is SNHLY and CDR2 is FYNNEI in the germline V gene. In nucleotides, the CDR3 is TGTGCCAGCAGAGAGACTAGCGCCCACGAGCAGTACTTC. Protein product: CASRETSAHEQYF.

This chain joins TRBV11-1 and TRBJ1-2; possible D gene TRBD1, 6 bases. Trimming left V 5 bases short and J 6 bases short, with 19 bases between. CDR3 length: 15 residues. Germline V gives CDR1 SGHAT, CDR2 FQDESV (reference sequence). CDR3 protein: CASSEDSARLDGYTF. The CDR3 nucleotides are TGTGCCAGCAGCGAGGACAGTGCACGTTTGGATGGCTACACCTTC.

In its sample, this clone was seen once. The chain couples TRBV28 to TRBJ2-7, with 10 positions matching TRBD1. There are 18 residues in the CDR3. Germline V CDR1 and CDR2: MDHEN, SYDVKM. J was trimmed by 4 bases and V by 6 bases; bases with no gene match: 18. The CDR3 sequence is CASSFYPGLDRGQYEQYF. The CDR3 DNA reads as TGTGCCAGCAGCTTTTATCCCGGGCTCGACAGGGGGCAGTACGAGCAGTACTTC.

The J gene is TRBJ2-1, the V gene TRBV6-4; D unresolved. V gave up 5 bases and J gave up 6 bases, with 11 bases separating them. The germline V gene encodes CDR1 MRHNA and CDR2 SNTAGT. This CDR3 has 13 residues. Here the CDR3 reads CASSTVWGNEQFF. CDR3 DNA sequence: TGTGCCAGCAGTACAGTCTGGGGCAATGAGCAGTTCTTC.

The genes are TRBV2 and TRBJ2-5, with D perhaps TRBD2 (5 bases). Germline CDR1 is SNHLY and CDR2 is FYNNEI. This CDR3 is 14 amino acids long. Trimming pared 6 bases from V and 2 bases from J, leaving 13 bases between. The CDR3 loop reads CASSGWTSQETQYF. As DNA, the CDR3 is TGTGCCAGCAGCGGATGGACTTCTCAAGAGACCCAGTACTTC. Full variable domain (rest looked up from reference TRBV2 and TRBJ2-5): EPEVTQTPSHQVTQMGQEVILRCVPISNHLYFYWYRQILGQKVEFLVSFYNNEISEKSEIFDDQFSVERPDGSNFTLKIRSTKLEDSAMYFCASSGWTSQETQYFGPGTRLLVL.

This clone has more than one count but fewer than ten. The chain carries TRBV7-9 and TRBJ1-2, with D hard to call. The germline V gene encodes CDR1 SEHNR and CDR2 FQNEAQ (reference sequence). V dropped 6 bases and J dropped 4 bases, with 9 bases sitting between them. CDR3 length: 12 residues. CDR3 coding DNA: TGTGCCAGCAGTCCCCGGCGCTATGGCTACACCTTC. It specifies CASSPRRYGYTF.

J is TRBJ2-7 and V is TRBV11-2; maybe TRBD1 (6 bases). V gave up 6 bases and J gave up 3 bases, with 15 bases separating them. CDR3 length: 14 amino acids. Germline CDR1 SGHAT, CDR2 FQNNGV. CDR3 nucleotide sequence: TGTGCCAGCAGTTTTGGACAGAGCAACTACGAGCAGTACGTC. Protein sequence: CASSFGQSNYEQYV.

A few counts support this clone. The chain is built from TRBV15 and TRBJ1-2; D may be TRBD1 (5 bases). The germline V gene encodes CDR1 LNHNV and CDR2 YYDKDF (reference sequence). CDR3 length equals 13 residues. The V end lost 5 bases, the J end lost 6 bases, and 13 bases lay between the germline ends. The CDR3: CATSSRGGDGYTF. For the CDR3, the DNA is TGTGCCACCAGCTCGAGAGGAGGGGATGGCTACACCTTC.

The V and J genes are TRBV7-8 and TRBJ1-2, with a tentative D call TRBD1 (5 bases). Between the trimmed V and J ends, which lost 0 bases and 3 bases, there was a span of 17 bases. CDR1 SGHVS and CDR2 FQNEAQ come from the germline V gene. CDR3 length: 17 amino acids. The CDR3 protein is CASSLASGGFVDYGYTF. Here the CDR3 DNA reads TGTGCCAGCAGCTTAGCTAGCGGGGGATTTGTGGACTATGGCTACACCTTC.

The CDR3 reads CASSKTGREQYV. The CDR3 nucleotides are TGTGCCAGCAGCAAGACAGGGAGAGAGCAGTACGTC. The chain uses TRBV12-3 or TRBV12-4 and TRBJ2-7; 7 bases match TRBD1. CDR3 length equals 12 residues. V trimming: 6 bases; J trimming: 7 bases; junction bases outside the gene matches: 6.

In this sample, this clone turned up once. The chain recombines TRBV27 with TRBJ2-1; 9 bases fit TRBD2. Germline CDR1 and CDR2: MNHEY and SMNVEV (reference sequence). J was trimmed by 0 bases and V by 6 bases; bases with no gene match: 9. The length of the CDR3 is 17 residues. Here the CDR3 reads CASSPIAGVSSYNEQFF. The CDR3 DNA reads as TGTGCCAGCAGCCCGATAGCGGGGGTTAGCTCCTACAATGAGCAGTTCTTC.

V and J are TRBV6-5 and TRBJ2-3; the match to TRBD1 covers 7 bases. V gave up 6 bases and J gave up 0 bases; unmatched junction bases: 6. CDR3 length: 15 residues. Germline values: CDR1 MNHEY, CDR2 SVGAGI. CDR3 residues: CASRDRVASTDTQYF. The CDR3 region has the DNA TGTGCCAGCAGAGACAGGGTCGCTAGCACAGATACGCAGTATTTT.

This clone was detected only a few times. The chain employs TRBV4-1 and TRBJ2-5; D uncertain. Germline V CDR1 and CDR2: MGHRA, YSYEKL. This CDR3 region has 16 residues. V was pared by 4 bases and J by 1 base, with 16 bases between. The CDR3 DNA is TGCGCCAGCAGCCGAGGTTCTCCGGGCGGCCAAGAGACCCAGTACTTC. Translating it yields CASSRGSPGGQETQYF.